These 27 T cell receptor beta chains were sequenced from one sample in a study of early T cells in non-severe SARS-CoV-2 infection. TCRdb ran MiXCR on the 5' RACE reads and lists one entry per CDR3 protein. The sample yields around 27,000 distinct CDR3 sequences, approximately 6.3% seen once. The sequenced sample consisted of whole blood. The receptors originated from an adult who was a healthcare worker with PCR-confirmed SARS-CoV-2 infection or an uninfected control (not recorded which).

This clonotype appeared many times. The rearrangement joins TRBV2 to TRBJ2-7; D may correspond to TRBD1 or TRBD2 (5 bases each). Trimming stripped 0 bases from V and 4 bases from J, with 16 bases between. Germline CDR1 reads SNHLY; CDR2 reads FYNNEI. The CDR3 is 16 residues long. CDR3 nucleotide sequence: TGTGCCAGCAGTGAAGCACCGGGACGTTCGGGGTACGAGCAGTACTTC. Its protein is CASSEAPGRSGYEQYF.

This clonotype was detected ten times or more. The CDR3 coding sequence is TGTGCCAGCATTTCACTAGCGGGGGGCGCCTACGAGCAGTACTTC. Translating it yields CASISLAGGAYEQYF. V is TRBV6-2 or TRBV6-3 and J is TRBJ2-7, with TRBD2 matching 12 bases. Trimming cost V 7 bases and J 2 bases; bases outside gene matches: 6. Germline assignment: CDR1 MNHEY and CDR2 SVGEGT. This CDR3 is built from 15 residues.

This clonotype was counted ten times or more. The chain combines TRBV28 with TRBJ2-7; unclear D gene. Germline loops: CDR1 MDHEN, CDR2 SYDVKM. V gave up 2 bases and J gave up 0 bases, with 5 bases separating them. The CDR3 is made up of 13 amino acids. CDR3: CASSLGNSYEQYF. The CDR3 bases are TGTGCCAGCAGTTTAGGTAACTCCTACGAGCAGTACTTC.

V and J are TRBV20-1 and TRBJ2-3, with 8 bases matching TRBD1. Germline values: CDR1 DFQATT, CDR2 SNEGSKA (reference sequence). J gave up 6 bases and V 1 base, and 3 bases lay outside the gene matches. CDR3 length: 13 residues. The DNA of the CDR3 is TGCAGTGCTAGAGGGACAGGGTGGGATACGCAGTATTTT. It encodes CSARGTGWDTQYF.

The rearrangement links TRBV7-2 to TRBJ2-1, with 8 bases matching TRBD1. J lost 9 bases, V lost 4 bases, and 5 bases had no gene match. This CDR3 contains 13 residues. Germline values: CDR1 SGHTA, CDR2 FQGNSA. The CDR3 reads CASSSSRGLEQFF. The CDR3 region has the DNA TGTGCCAGCAGCTCAAGCAGGGGGCTTGAGCAGTTCTTC. Variable domain in full (rest from reference TRBV7-2 and TRBJ2-1): GAGVSQSPSNKVTEKGKDVELRCDPISGHTALYWYRQSLGQGLEFLIYFQGNSAPDKSGLPSDRFSAERTGGSVSTLTIQRTQQEDSAVYLCASSSSRGLEQFFGPGTRLTVL.

Comments on this clonotype: This may come from a read error, since a much larger clone is one base off. This chain connects TRBV7-6 to TRBJ2-2, with D perhaps TRBD2 (6 bases). Looked up from germline, CDR1 is SGHVS and CDR2 is FNYEAQ. The length of the CDR3 is 15 residues. The V end was cut by 0 bases, the J end by 9 bases, with 14 bases between. The CDR3 here is CASSLAPQGGRELFF. CDR3 coding DNA: TGTGCCAGCAGCTTAGCCCCCCAGGGAGGCAGGGAGCTGTTTTTT. Full variable domain (remainder filled in from reference TRBV7-6 and TRBJ2-2): GAGVSQSPRYKVTKRGQDVALRCDPISGHVSLYWYRQALGQGPEFLTYFNYEAQQDKSGLPNDRFSAERPEGSISTLTIQRTEQRDSAMYRCASSLAPQGGRELFFGEGSRLTVL.

This clonotype was observed many times. V is TRBV4-1 and J is TRBJ1-6, with no clear D. Trimming took off 4 bases at V and 9 bases at J, with 13 bases between the two ends. CDR1 is MGHRA, CDR2 YSYEKL, per germline. The CDR3 runs 14 residues. The CDR3 region has the DNA TGCGCCAGCAGCCCCTGGACGGGTCCTTCACCCCTCCACTTT. Its protein product is CASSPWTGPSPLHF.

This clonotype was observed a handful of times. This chain links TRBV7-9 with TRBJ2-1, with D unclear. This CDR3 spans 16 amino acids. The V end was cut by 5 bases, the J end by 0 bases, with 14 bases between. Germline CDR1 reads SEHNR; CDR2 reads FQNEAQ (reference sequence). The CDR3 DNA reads TGTGCCAGCAGCCCTCCGGGCGTAAGCTCCTACAATGAGCAGTTCTTC. Protein sequence: CASSPPGVSSYNEQFF.

This clonotype was recorded many times. This chain connects TRBV12-3 or TRBV12-4 to TRBJ2-7; TRBD2 agrees at 10 bases. This CDR3 comprises 19 residues. V gave up 1 base and J gave up 2 bases; unmatched junction bases: 14. The CDR3 DNA reads as TGTGCCAGCAGTTTAGAATTCGGACTAGCGGTCGCTGATCCCTACGAGCAGTACTTC. Amino acid sequence: CASSLEFGLAVADPYEQYF.

This clonotype was counted many times. CDR3 coding DNA: TGCGCCAGCAGCTTGTGGCAAAACTATGGCTACACCTTC. Translated, it gives CASSLWQNYGYTF. This chain joins TRBV5-1 and TRBJ1-2; D unclear. Germline V gene lookup returns CDR1 SGHRS and CDR2 YFSETQ. CDR3 length: 13 residues. V lost 1 base and J lost 2, with 6 bases in between.

Ten or more counts support this clonotype. This chain links TRBV11-2 with TRBJ1-2, with D perhaps matching TRBD1 (5 bases). V lost 4 bases, J lost 5 bases, and 14 bases lay in between. From germline, CDR1 is SGHAT and CDR2 FQNNGV. This CDR3 region has 14 residues. The CDR3 reads CASSSNTGGYGYTF. The DNA for the CDR3 is TGTGCCAGCAGCTCCAATACGGGGGGTTATGGCTACACCTTC.

V is TRBV7-2 and J is TRBJ1-2; tentative D call: TRBD1 (5 bases). The germline CDR1 and CDR2 sequences are SGHTA and FQGNSA. V was cut by 6 bases and J by 4 bases, with 12 bases left in between. This CDR3 spans 13 amino acids. CDR3 coding DNA: TGTGCCAGCAGAGGGACGGAGAGCTATGGCTACACCTTC. Protein: CASRGTESYGYTF.

This clonotype has a count of ten or more. The rearrangement uses TRBV5-4 and TRBJ2-3; D is tentatively TRBD1 or TRBD2 (5 bases each). Trimming pared 0 bases from V and 0 bases from J, leaving 11 bases between. Looked up from germline, CDR1 is SGHNT and CDR2 is YYREEE (reference sequence). The CDR3 consists of 16 residues. CDR3 loop: CASSLGGASSTDTQYF. The DNA for the CDR3 is TGTGCCAGCAGCTTGGGAGGGGCCTCTAGCACAGATACGCAGTATTTT. Full variable domain (remainder filled in from reference TRBV5-4 and TRBJ2-3): ETGVTQSPTHLIKTRGQQVTLRCSSQSGHNTVSWYQQALGQGPQFIFQYYREEENGRGNFPPRFSGLQFPNYSSELNVNALELDDSALYLCASSLGGASSTDTQYFGPGTRLTVL.

This clonotype has more than one count but fewer than ten. This chain joins TRBV2 and TRBJ2-5; D may be TRBD1 or TRBD2 (6 bases each). Trimming stripped 2 bases from V and 5 bases from J, with 12 bases between. CDR1 and CDR2 from the germline V gene are SNHLY and FYNNEI. This CDR3 is built from 14 residues. CDR3 nucleotides: TGTGCCAGCAGTGAACAGGGGACTCGGGAGACCCAGTACTTC. Translating gives CASSEQGTRETQYF.

This clonotype has at least ten counts. This chain links TRBV19 with TRBJ1-5, with D possibly matching TRBD1 (6 bases). Germline assignment: CDR1 LNHDA and CDR2 SQIVND (reference sequence). The CDR3 is made up of 15 amino acids. Between the trimmed V and J ends, which lost 3 bases and 7 bases, there was a span of 16 bases. In DNA, the CDR3 is TGTGCCAGTAGTATGGACTCGGGACAATGGCAGCCCCAGCATTTT. Translating gives CASSMDSGQWQPQHF.

The CDR3: CASSLYGGAGETQYF. DNA for the CDR3: TGTGCCAGCAGTTTGTACGGGGGGGCCGGAGAGACCCAGTACTTC. The rearrangement uses TRBV6-4 and TRBJ2-5; 8 bases align to TRBD2. CDR3 size: 15 residues. Germline values: CDR1 MRHNA, CDR2 SNTAGT. The junction had 9 bases not matched to a gene; V was cut back by 5 bases and J by 4 bases.

This chain joins TRBV7-9 and TRBJ2-3; 8 bases fit TRBD2. J lost 6 bases, V lost 6 bases, and 11 bases had no gene match. Per germline, CDR1 SEHNR and CDR2 FQNEAQ (reference sequence). The CDR3 runs 15 residues. The CDR3 DNA reads TGTGCCAGCAGTAGAACTAGCGGATCGACGGATACGCAGTATTTT. It specifies CASSRTSGSTDTQYF.

This clonotype was detected many times. The chain has TRBV20-1 and TRBJ2-7; D gene unclear. CDR3 length: 12 residues. Germline lookup yields CDR1 DFQATT and CDR2 SNEGSKA (reference sequence). The V end lost 1 base, the J end lost 1 base, and 5 bases lay between the germline ends. CDR3 loop: CSARGLSYEQYF. CDR3 bases: TGCAGTGCTAGAGGTCTGTCCTACGAGCAGTACTTC.

This clonotype was picked up many times. V usage is TRBV13 and J usage is TRBJ2-7; TRBD2 might be the D (6 bases). Germline V lookup: CDR1 PRHDT, CDR2 FYEKMQ (reference sequence). Trimming took off 6 bases at V and 2 bases at J, with 11 bases between the two ends. This CDR3 spans 13 amino acids. The CDR3 DNA reads as TGTGCCAGCAGGCGGGACGCGACCTACGAGCAGTACTTC. It encodes CASRRDATYEQYF.

This clonotype was recorded many times. The rearrangement links TRBV18 to TRBJ1-1; unclear D gene. This CDR3 contains 15 residues. CDR1 is KGHSH and CDR2 is LQKENI in the germline V gene. V was pared by 0 bases and J by 1 base, with 9 bases between. CDR3: CASSPPGTANTEAFF. The DNA for the CDR3 is TGTGCCAGCTCACCACCTGGAACAGCGAACACTGAAGCTTTCTTT.

Ten or more counts support this clonotype. V and J are TRBV9 and TRBJ2-7; 11 nucleotides match TRBD1. This CDR3 spans 18 amino acids. V trimming: 0 bases; J trimming: 0 bases; junction bases outside the gene matches: 8. CDR1 and CDR2 (germline): SGDLS, YYNGEE. The DNA of the CDR3 is TGTGCCAGCAGCGTAGTCGGGACAGGGGGTAGGAGCTCCTACGAGCAGTACTTC. It is translated as CASSVVGTGGRSSYEQYF.

This clonotype has at least ten counts. The chain links TRBV11-2 to TRBJ2-1, with a weak D call TRBD1 (5 bases). CDR3 length: 13 amino acids. Trimming removed 1 base at V and 10 bases at J, with 11 bases between. CDR1 is SGHAT and CDR2 is FQNNGV in the germline V gene. Here the CDR3 DNA reads TGTGCCAGCAGCTTAGGGACACTTGGGGAGCAGTTCTTC. This sequence encodes CASSLGTLGEQFF. Filled out from reference TRBV11-2 and TRBJ2-1, the complete variable domain reads EAGVAQSPRYKIIEKRQSVAFWCNPISGHATLYWYQQILGQGPKLLIQFQNNGVVDDSQLPKDRFSAERLKGVDSTLKIQPAKLEDSAVYLCASSLGTLGEQFFGPGTRLTVL.

This clonotype was counted between two and nine times. The chain uses TRBV7-2 and TRBJ1-1, with D possibly TRBD1 on 6 matching bases. The V gene lost 1 base and the J gene lost 4 bases, with 13 bases spanning the gap. Germline lookup yields CDR1 SGHTA and CDR2 FQGNSA. The CDR3 sequence is 15 residues long. In DNA, the CDR3 is TGTGCCAGCAGCTTAGATTCGGGGGGCCTCACTGAAGCTTTCTTT. Its translation: CASSLDSGGLTEAFF.

This clonotype was observed many times. The chain links TRBV7-2 to TRBJ2-1; 7 nucleotides align to TRBD2. This CDR3 is 16 amino acids long. The ends lost 5 bases at V and 0 bases at J; junction bases unmatched: 7. Per germline, CDR1 SGHTA and CDR2 FQGNSA. CDR3 coding DNA: TGTGCCAGCAGCCCCCCGGGGGGAAGCTCCTACAATGAGCAGTTCTTC. Protein: CASSPPGGSSYNEQFF. The complete variable domain, with remaining parts taken from reference TRBV7-2 and TRBJ2-1, reads GAGVSQSPSNKVTEKGKDVELRCDPISGHTALYWYRQSLGQGLEFLIYFQGNSAPDKSGLPSDRFSAERTGGSVSTLTIQRTQQEDSAVYLCASSPPGGSSYNEQFFGPGTRLTVL.

This clonotype was detected many times. The V call is TRBV10-3, the J call TRBJ2-4; D uncertain. Germline V lookup: CDR1 ENHRY, CDR2 SYGVKD. Trimming stripped 0 bases from V and 0 bases from J, with 12 bases between. This CDR3 has 17 amino acids. The CDR3 sequence is CAISESSGALAKNIQYF. The DNA of the CDR3 is TGTGCCATCAGTGAGTCCTCTGGAGCGTTAGCCAAAAACATTCAGTACTTC.

This clonotype was counted at least ten times. The V gene is TRBV5-1, the J gene TRBJ1-1, with D tentatively TRBD1 (5 bases). V lost 0 bases, J lost 4 bases, and 13 bases lay in between. This CDR3 region has 15 residues. Per germline, CDR1 SGHRS and CDR2 YFSETQ. CDR3 nucleotide sequence: TGCGCCAGCAGCTTGGTCGAGGGGTCGTTCACTGAAGCTTTCTTT. Amino acids: CASSLVEGSFTEAFF. Complete variable domain (other parts from reference TRBV5-1 and TRBJ1-1): KAGVTQTPRYLIKTRGQQVTLSCSPISGHRSVSWYQQTPGQGLQFLFEYFSETQRNKGNFPGRFSGRQFSNSRSEMNVSTLELGDSALYLCASSLVEGSFTEAFFGQGTRLTVV.

There are a few counts of this clonotype. This chain joins TRBV6-5 and TRBJ2-5; tentatively, D is TRBD2 (6 bases). Germline V gives CDR1 MNHEY, CDR2 SVGAGI. Trimming cost V 2 bases and J 4 bases, with 11 bases left between them. The CDR3 extends over 14 amino acids. DNA for the CDR3: TGTGCCAGCAGTTACCGGCGGGGCGGAGAGACCCAGTACTTC. Encoded protein: CASSYRRGGETQYF.